The source of this T cell receptor (beta chain) is a study of blood T cell repertoires in COVID-19. Looking at the study overall: Samples taken during acute and convalescent COVID-19 were collected in the United States, Italy and Spain. PBMCs, B-cell-depleted T cells, or T cells provided the cDNA or gDNA that made up the material.

Per the study methods: The authors estimated nucleated cell counts from reference gene primer amplification. Produced via immunoSEQ multiplex PCR; TCRdb's table is partial and in-frame only. V, J and clone size were drawn from that table, and D and trimming were deduced from the DNA. The table has under 100,000 clones, about 85% seen once. The CDR3 runs to 20 residues. Germline-derived CDR1 and CDR2 are LGHNA and YSLEER. V shed 0 bases, J shed 3 bases, and the junction held 16 bases outside the gene matches. The chain combines TRBV4-3 with TRBJ2-2; 7 positions match TRBD2. The receptor was isolated from a man aged 50-59 years with acute or convalescent COVID-19. Sample: peripheral blood. Here the CDR3 reads CASSQEGWEGAGRDTGELFF. The CDR3 region has the DNA TGCGCCAGCAGCCAAGAAGGGTGGGAAGGAGCGGGAAGGGACACCGGGGAGCTGTTTTTT.